This is a list of T cell receptor beta chains from one sample in a study of PD-L1 blockade in urothelial cancer. TCRdb's table, derived via immunoSEQ multiplex PCR, lists solely in-frame clones and lacks some. Of some 35,000 clones in the sample, just over 35% were seen once. The specimen comprised tumor tissue, sampled before atezolizumab (anti-PD-L1) treatment. The receptor set was obtained from a man between 60 and 75 years old with urothelial cancer. The CDR3 runs from the conserved cysteine through the conserved F or W. D genes are given only for firm matches. Where a row states a size, it is once, few, many or the class of an expanded clone; other rows omit it.

J gene,V gene,D gene,clone size,CDR3 protein,CDR3 DNA
TRBJ2-7,TRBV19,NA,NA,CASSPLATISSYEQYF,TGTGCCAGTAGTCCCCTAGCGACGATAAGCTCCTACGAGCAGTACTTC
TRBJ2-7,TRBV9,NA,NA,CASRSRDNSYEQYF,TGTGCCAGCCGCTCCCGGGACAACTCCTACGAGCAGTACTTC
TRBJ1-3,TRBV19,NA,NA,CASSPKRVSGNTIYF,TGTGCCAGTAGCCCTAAGAGGGTATCCGGAAACACCATATATTTT
TRBJ2-5,TRBV28,NA,NA,CASSPGGYRQETQYF,TGTGCCAGCAGCCCCGGTGGGTATCGCCAAGAGACCCAGTACTTC
TRBJ1-3,TRBV11-3,TRBD1,few,CASSLGGTGGHTIYF,TGTGCCAGCAGCTTAGGAGGGACAGGGGGACACACCATATATTTT
TRBJ2-3,TRBV28,TRBD2,NA,CASSRAGGTDTQYF,TGTGCCAGCAGCCGAGCGGGGGGCACAGATACGCAGTATTTT
TRBJ2-4,TRBV29-1,TRBD1,NA,CSVTGALDIQYF,TGCAGCGTCACAGGGGCTTTAGACATTCAGTACTTC
TRBJ1-2,TRBV1,NA,few,CASSQATRAGYTF,TGCGCCAGCAGCCAGGCCACCAGAGCAGGTTACACCTTC
TRBJ1-1,TRBV18,NA,NA,CASSPPSREAFF,TGTGCCAGCTCACCACCCTCTAGGGAAGCTTTCTTT
TRBJ2-3,TRBV6-8,TRBD2,NA,CASSDSTGGFTDTQYF,TGTGCCAGCAGTGACTCGACGGGGGGTTTCACAGATACGCAGTATTTT
TRBJ1-1,TRBV30,NA,few,CAWSVLGDRGAFF,TGTGCCTGGAGTGTACTAGGGGACCGGGGAGCTTTCTTT
TRBJ2-2,TRBV18,TRBD2,NA,CASSLTTVAGGGGELFF,TGTGCCAGCTCGCTCACGACAGTAGCGGGAGGCGGCGGGGAGCTGTTTTTT
TRBJ2-2,TRBV11-3,TRBD2,few,CASHSGRETGELFF,TGTGCCAGCCATAGCGGGCGGGAGACCGGGGAGCTGTTTTTT
TRBJ2-7,TRBV6-7,TRBD1,few,CASSYSVTGGAVQYF,TGTGCCAGCAGTTACTCCGTGACAGGGGGCGCGGTGCAGTACTTC
TRBJ2-1,TRBV15,NA,NA,CATSREQRLSYNEQFF,TGTGCCACCAGCAGAGAACAAAGGCTTTCCTACAATGAGCAGTTCTTC
TRBJ2-3,TRBV9,NA,many,CASSVAGKDTQYF,TGTGCCAGCAGCGTAGCGGGTAAGGATACGCAGTATTTT
TRBJ1-5,TRBV28,TRBD1,NA,CASSLAGGDYQPQHF,TGTGCCAGCAGTTTAGCAGGGGGCGACTATCAGCCCCAGCATTTT
TRBJ1-5,TRBV28,TRBD1,few,CASSSGTAYQPQHF,TGTGCCAGCAGCTCCGGGACAGCCTATCAGCCCCAGCATTTT
TRBJ2-2,TRBV9,TRBD1,NA,CASRSRQTGTGELFF,TGTGCCAGCAGGTCACGACAGACAGGGACCGGGGAGCTGTTTTTT
TRBJ2-7,TRBV9,TRBD1,many,CASSREVRGKQYF,TGTGCCAGCAGTCGTGAGGTCAGGGGGAAGCAGTACTTC
TRBJ2-1,TRBV10-3,TRBD2,few,CAISESLAGGTNEQFF,TGTGCCATCAGTGAGTCTTTAGCGGGGGGAACCAATGAGCAGTTCTTC
TRBJ1-6,TRBV5-1,TRBD1,NA,CASSFSPPGAGGGSPLHF,TGCGCCAGCAGCTTCTCCCCTCCTGGGGCAGGGGGTGGTTCACCCCTCCACTTT
TRBJ2-1,TRBV19,NA,NA,CASSLFSIGDNEQFF,TGTGCCAGTAGTCTCTTTTCGATAGGAGACAATGAGCAGTTCTTC
TRBJ1-4,TRBV6-7,NA,few,CASRGNEKLFF,TGTGCCAGCAGGGGCAATGAAAAACTGTTTTTT
TRBJ2-4,TRBV28,NA,NA,CASRGGGDIQYF,TGTGCCAGCAGGGGAGGGGGCGACATTCAGTACTTC
TRBJ1-1,TRBV19,TRBD1,few,CASSSQGMNTEAFF,TGTGCCAGTAGCTCACAGGGGATGAACACTGAAGCTTTCTTT
TRBJ1-3,TRBV6-8,NA,NA,CASSSGGRTTGNTIYF,TGTGCCAGCAGTTCGGGGGGACGGACTACTGGAAACACCATATATTTT
TRBJ2-7,TRBV19,NA,NA,CASSGLGSKTYEQYF,TGTGCCAGTAGTGGTTTGGGGAGTAAAACTTACGAGCAGTACTTC
TRBJ2-7,TRBV30,NA,once,CAWSVRAANEQYF,TGTGCCTGGAGTGTACGGGCGGCTAACGAGCAGTACTTC
TRBJ1-6,TRBV1,NA,NA,CTSRRRCYLGRYNSPLHF,TGCACCAGCAGAAGGAGATGCTACCTGGGCCGCTATAATTCACCCCTCCACTTT
TRBJ2-3,TRBV10-2,TRBD2,NA,CASSEIAGGVDEQYF,TGCGCCAGCAGTGAGATAGCGGGCGGGGTCGATGAGCAGTATTTT
TRBJ1-2,TRBV19,NA,NA,CASSIGDYGYTF,TGTGCCAGTAGTATAGGGGATTATGGCTACACCTTC
TRBJ1-2,TRBV28,TRBD1,NA,CASSPRQGFGYGYTF,TGTGCCAGCAGCCCTCGACAGGGGTTCGGCTATGGCTACACCTTC
TRBJ1-1,TRBV30,NA,NA,CAWTRENTEAFF,TGTGCCTGGACCCGCGAGAACACTGAAGCTTTCTTT
TRBJ2-5,TRBV29-1,TRBD1,NA,CSVPGTGDVTQYF,TGCAGCGTTCCCGGGACAGGGGATGTGACCCAGTACTTC
TRBJ2-2,TRBV7-5,NA,few,CASSLYSGGGSGELFF,TGTGCCAGCAGCTTATACAGCGGGGGCGGGTCCGGGGAGCTGTTTTTT
TRBJ2-6,TRBV9,NA,few,CASSVEARVAGANVLTF,TGTGCCAGCAGCGTAGAGGCCAGGGTCGCTGGGGCCAACGTCCTGACTTTC
TRBJ2-5,TRBV4-1,TRBD2,few,CASSQAGGQETQYF,TGCGCCAGCAGCCAGGCGGGGGGGCAAGAGACCCAGTACTTC
TRBJ2-5,TRBV30,NA,NA,CAWKPRLQETQYF,TGTGCCTGGAAACCCCGCCTCCAAGAGACCCAGTACTTC
TRBJ2-1,TRBV30,NA,NA,CAWRRGSYNEQFF,TGTGCCTGGAGGAGGGGCTCCTACAATGAGCAGTTCTTC
TRBJ2-5,TRBV9,NA,few,CASSAYIFRGETQYF,TGTGCCAGCAGCGCCTATATCTTCCGCGGGGAGACCCAGTACTTC
TRBJ1-6,TRBV30,TRBD1,NA,CAWSGRQGWSYNSPLHF,TGTGCCTGGAGCGGCCGACAGGGTTGGTCCTATAATTCACCCCTCCACTTT
TRBJ1-4,TRBV29-1,NA,few,CSVQRQSNEKLFF,TGCAGCGTTCAACGACAGTCTAATGAAAAACTGTTTTTT
TRBJ2-3,TRBV6-8,TRBD2,NA,CAIRDGLKGGPKDTQYF,TGTGCCATCAGGGATGGTTTGAAGGGAGGGCCCAAGGATACGCAGTATTTT
TRBJ2-5,TRBV19,NA,once,CASSTRNSGTQETQYF,TGTGCCAGTAGTACGAGGAATAGCGGTACCCAAGAGACCCAGTACTTC
TRBJ2-7,TRBV19,TRBD2,few,CASSQRGTEQYF,TGTGCCAGTAGTCAGCGGGGAACCGAGCAGTACTTC
TRBJ1-2,TRBV19,NA,NA,CASSLRGGYTF,TGTGCCAGTAGTCTCAGGGGTGGCTACACCTTC
TRBJ1-4,TRBV5-1,NA,NA,CASSLGPRGEKLFF,TGCGCCAGCAGCCTCGGACCGCGGGGTGAAAAACTGTTTTTT
TRBJ2-5,TRBV5-1,TRBD1,NA,CASSLGSTGEETQYF,TGCGCCAGCAGCTTGGGTTCGACAGGGGAAGAGACCCAGTACTTC